These T cell receptor beta chains were read from a single sample in a study of vaccination effects on CD4 cells after COVID-19. These receptors have no identified antigens. Profiled with immunoSEQ multiplex PCR; TCRdb holds only in-frame clones, not every one. The data contain 35,000 to 50,000 clones, over 60% of them singletons. The sequencing here drew on CD4+ T cells from PBMCs cultured with HCoV-NL63 spike peptides, taken before COVID-19 vaccination. The receptors derive from a human donor who received a COVID-19 vaccine. Each CDR3 is given with its conserved first and last residue. A D gene is named only where the DNA matches it firmly.

TRBD1 TRBV24-1 CATSDHGQGRTDTQYF
- TRBV7-9 CASSDGELFF
TRBD1 TRBV5-1 CASSFPQGVVTDTQYF
TRBD2 TRBV15 CATSGGDQGDTQYF
TRBD1 TRBV2 CASTGQGGEKLFF
- TRBV21-1 CASSNRDRGHEAFF
- TRBV6-5 CASSGLRGPHF
- TRBV2 CASTVSGANVLTF
- TRBV5-5 CASSLAWGTGELFF
- TRBV11-3 CASSLGDNNEQFF
- TRBV7-3 CASSFKGQGELFF
- TRBV6-1 CASSEGTGQETQYF
- TRBV3-1/TRBV3-2 CASSRTRSNEKLFF
TRBD1 TRBV7-9 CASSTDRGNKLFF
TRBD2 TRBV24-1 CATSEVRSGDYPGTDTQYF
- TRBV11-2 CASSRGGGGELFF
TRBD2 TRBV4-3 CASSSSRGDQGNEQFF
- TRBV18 CASSPGLDSQPQHF
- TRBV2 CASSPLAGVIGELFF
- TRBV4-3 CASSQSGLNEKLFF
TRBD1 TRBV4-2 CASSPTGTGLNEQFF
TRBD2 TRBV3-1/TRBV3-2 CASSPGLAGFGELFF
- TRBV9 CASSVVTGGIQTQYF
- TRBV10-3 CAISQDPSYGYTF
- TRBV12-5 CASGSGAPNQPQHF
- TRBV5-1 CASSLGQNNEKLFF
- TRBV2 CASSTQEYNEQFF
TRBD1 TRBV20-1 CSASRQGEGYTF
- TRBV6-1 CASSEPGRSETQYF
- TRBV4-1 CASSQNQGNWETQYF
TRBD1 TRBV5-1 CASRTGRDGTAPNYGYTF
TRBD1 TRBV7-9 CASNPRGTGRGDEQFF
- TRBV24-1 CATRSTGDGETQYF
- TRBV5-1 CASSLGSNQPQHF
- TRBV5-1 CASSLVGEVGTDTQYF
TRBD1 TRBV6-6 CASSYAGTGDGYGYTF
- TRBV7-8 CASSFSRANSPLHF
- TRBV7-2 CASSFVTGELFF
- TRBV3-1/TRBV3-2 CASSQGRVLNSPLHF
- TRBV10-3 CAISGGSWETQYF
- TRBV5-5 CASRIGPTPQDTIYF
TRBD2 TRBV5-1 CASNLYGLVPNTGELFF
- TRBV7-3 CASSFRLSTDTQYF